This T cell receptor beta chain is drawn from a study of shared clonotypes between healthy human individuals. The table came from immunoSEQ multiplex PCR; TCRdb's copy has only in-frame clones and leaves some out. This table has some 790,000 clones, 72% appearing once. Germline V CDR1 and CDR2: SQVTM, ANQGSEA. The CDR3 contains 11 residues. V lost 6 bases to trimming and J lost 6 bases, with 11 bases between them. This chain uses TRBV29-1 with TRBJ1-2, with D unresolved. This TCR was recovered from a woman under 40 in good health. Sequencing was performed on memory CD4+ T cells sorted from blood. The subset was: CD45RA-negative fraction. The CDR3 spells CSVGDLDGYTF. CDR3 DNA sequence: TGCAGCGTGGGAGACCTGGATGGCTACACCTTC.